Below, one T cell receptor (beta chain) is given with its context. Its antigen is currently unknown. The data belong to a study of monozygotic twins with inflammatory bowel disease. With the 5' RACE reads reprocessed, TCRdb shows one record per CDR3 protein and no DNA. This sample's clone table lists a few hundred thousand distinct CDR3 sequences. Whole-study findings and limits: IBD patients had lower TCRbeta diversity (inverse Simpson) than healthy co-twins.

This CDR3 has 21 amino acids. Germline V gene lookup returns CDR1 SGHAT and CDR2 FQDESV (reference sequence). The sequence came from a human donor with ulcerative colitis or Crohn's disease, or a healthy co-twin of an affected twin (not recorded which). Input material: blood. The chain joins TRBV11-1 to TRBJ2-1; TCRdb proposes TRBD2, but this gene call is untestable without DNA. Here the CDR3 reads CASSLRSFGPIQLSSYNEQFF.